The sequence of this TCR beta chain was determined in a study of blood T cell repertoires in COVID-19. Germline CDR1 is MNHEY and CDR2 is SMNVEV (reference sequence). The CDR3 is 13 residues long. V gave up 8 bases and J gave up 3 bases, with 14 bases separating them. Generated by immunoSEQ multiplex PCR, the TCRdb table keeps only in-frame clones and is missing some. The sample includes about 140,000 clones, about 88% of them seen just once. The V gene is TRBV27, the J gene TRBJ2-7; D gene uncertain. Material: peripheral blood. This sequence was found in a human donor in a cohort sampled during active COVID-19. CDR3 DNA sequence: TGTGCCAGCCGGCTAGACGTACACTACGAGCAGTACTTC. Protein product: CASRLDVHYEQYF.